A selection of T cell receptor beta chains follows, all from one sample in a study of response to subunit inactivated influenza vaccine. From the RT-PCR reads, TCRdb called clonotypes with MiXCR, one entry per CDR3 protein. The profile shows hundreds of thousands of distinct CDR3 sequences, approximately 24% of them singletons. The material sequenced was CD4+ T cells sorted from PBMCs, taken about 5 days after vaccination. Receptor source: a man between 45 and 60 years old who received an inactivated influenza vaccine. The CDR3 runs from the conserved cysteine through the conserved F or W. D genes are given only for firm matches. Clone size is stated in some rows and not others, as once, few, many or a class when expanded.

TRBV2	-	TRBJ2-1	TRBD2	CASSTTSGGALEQFF	TGTGCCAGCAGTACGACTAGCGGGGGGGCTCTTGAGCAGTTCTTC
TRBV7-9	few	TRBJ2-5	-	CASSLGSTDQETQYF	TGTGCCAGCAGCTTAGGGTCGACAGACCAAGAGACCCAGTACTTC
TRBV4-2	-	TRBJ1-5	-	CASGFGNQPQHF	TGTGCCAGCGGGTTTGGAAATCAGCCCCAGCATTTT
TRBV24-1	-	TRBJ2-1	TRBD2	CATSDLKRGPWNEQFF	TGTGCCACCAGTGATTTAAAGCGGGGGCCCTGGAATGAGCAGTTCTTC
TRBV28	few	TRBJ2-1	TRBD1	CASRGLGTGYNEQFF	TGTGCCAGCAGAGGTTTAGGGACAGGGTACAATGAGCAGTTCTTC
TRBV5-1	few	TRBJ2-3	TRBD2	CASSFGGGFTDTQYF	TGCGCCAGCAGCTTCGGCGGGGGGTTTACAGATACGCAGTATTTT
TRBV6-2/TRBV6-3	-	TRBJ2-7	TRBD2	CASSYKGLHYEQYF	TGTGCCAGCAGTTATAAGGGACTACACTACGAGCAGTACTTC
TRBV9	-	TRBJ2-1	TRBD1	CASSRRDRGANEQFF	TGTGCCAGCAGTCGGCGCGACAGGGGCGCCAATGAGCAGTTCTTC
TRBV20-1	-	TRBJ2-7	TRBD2	CSARSGEASYEQYF	TGCAGTGCTAGGAGCGGGGAAGCTTCCTACGAGCAGTACTTC
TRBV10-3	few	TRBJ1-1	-	CAISEDRRNTEAFF	TGTGCCATCAGTGAGGACAGGCGGAACACTGAAGCTTTCTTT
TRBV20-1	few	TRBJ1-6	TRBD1	CSARVTGEDNSPLHF	TGCAGTGCTAGAGTGACAGGGGAAGATAATTCACCCCTCCACTTT
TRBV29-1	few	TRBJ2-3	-	CSGRGAFTDTQYF	TGCAGCGGCCGGGGGGCCTTCACAGATACGCAGTATTTT
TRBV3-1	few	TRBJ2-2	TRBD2	CASSPTSGRAGELFF	TGTGCCAGCAGCCCGACTAGCGGGAGGGCCGGGGAGCTGTTTTTT
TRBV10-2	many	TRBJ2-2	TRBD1	CASRQGARGTGELFF	TGCGCCAGCAGACAGGGGGCGCGGGGCACCGGGGAGCTGTTTTTT